Presented here are 5 T cell receptor beta chains from one specimen sequenced in a study of T cell repertoires in cytomegalovirus infection. Each CDR3 protein is one row after TCRdb ran MiXCR on the reads. The sample lists a few hundred thousand distinct CDR3 sequences, roughly 17% seen once, with about 11% in the top ten. The sequenced material came from PBMCs. These receptors originate from a human donor in good health (CMV status not recorded). Some clones in this sample may be carry-over from other donors' samples.

The rearrangement joins TRBV28 to TRBJ1-5, with 10 bases fitting TRBD1. The CDR3 runs 14 residues. CDR1 and CDR2 from the germline V gene are MDHEN and SYDVKM. V trimming: 5 bases; J trimming: 7 bases; junction bases outside the gene matches: 5. The CDR3 loop is CASSGGTGVQPQHF. The CDR3 DNA reads as TGTGCCAGCAGTGGGGGGACAGGGGTACAGCCCCAGCATTTT.

This clonotype was counted a few times. CDR3 region: CASSLPGQRTLNYGYTF. The CDR3 nucleotides are TGTGCCAGCAGCTTGCCGGGACAGAGGACATTAAACTATGGCTACACCTTC. The rearrangement links TRBV5-6 to TRBJ1-2; 7 bases line up with TRBD1. CDR1 SGHDT and CDR2 YYEEEE come from the germline V gene. Trimming at V came to 1 base and at J to 2 bases, leaving 11 bases not matched to a gene. CDR3 length: 17 residues. Using reference TRBV5-6 and TRBJ1-2 for the parts outside the CDR3, the full variable domain is DAGVTQSPTHLIKTRGQQVTLRCSPKSGHDTVSWYQQALGQGPQFIFQYYEEEERQRGNFPDRFSGHQFPNYSSELNVNALLLGDSALYLCASSLPGQRTLNYGYTFGSGTRLTVV.

This clonotype occurred a few times. The chain combines TRBV4-1 with TRBJ1-5; 8 nucleotides align to TRBD1. The CDR3 sequence is 15 residues long. Germline trimming cut 6 bases from V and 1 base from J; bases unmatched to any gene: 5. Germline CDR1 is MGHRA and CDR2 is YSYEKL. The CDR3 spells CASRAQGGSNQPQHF. CDR3 nucleotides: TGCGCCAGCAGAGCACAGGGGGGAAGCAATCAGCCCCAGCATTTT.

The V call is TRBV11-2, the J call TRBJ2-7; 12 bases align to TRBD1. The CDR3 length is 13 residues. The trim removed 5 bases at V and 6 bases at J, leaving 2 bases unmatched. Germline lookup yields CDR1 SGHAT and CDR2 FQNNGV. The CDR3 nucleotides read TGTGCCAGCAGCCGGGACAGGGGGCGCGAGCAGTACTTC. Encoded protein: CASSRDRGREQYF.

CDR3 nucleotide sequence: TGCAGTGCTATACTCATAAGACCGGGACTAGGGGATACGCAGTATTTT. It is translated as CSAILIRPGLGDTQYF. The J gene is TRBJ2-3, the V gene TRBV20-1; 8 bases align to TRBD2. The germline gives CDR1 DFQATT, CDR2 SNEGSKA (reference sequence). Trimming took 4 bases from V and 6 from J; bases not matched to a gene: 15. This CDR3 contains 16 residues.